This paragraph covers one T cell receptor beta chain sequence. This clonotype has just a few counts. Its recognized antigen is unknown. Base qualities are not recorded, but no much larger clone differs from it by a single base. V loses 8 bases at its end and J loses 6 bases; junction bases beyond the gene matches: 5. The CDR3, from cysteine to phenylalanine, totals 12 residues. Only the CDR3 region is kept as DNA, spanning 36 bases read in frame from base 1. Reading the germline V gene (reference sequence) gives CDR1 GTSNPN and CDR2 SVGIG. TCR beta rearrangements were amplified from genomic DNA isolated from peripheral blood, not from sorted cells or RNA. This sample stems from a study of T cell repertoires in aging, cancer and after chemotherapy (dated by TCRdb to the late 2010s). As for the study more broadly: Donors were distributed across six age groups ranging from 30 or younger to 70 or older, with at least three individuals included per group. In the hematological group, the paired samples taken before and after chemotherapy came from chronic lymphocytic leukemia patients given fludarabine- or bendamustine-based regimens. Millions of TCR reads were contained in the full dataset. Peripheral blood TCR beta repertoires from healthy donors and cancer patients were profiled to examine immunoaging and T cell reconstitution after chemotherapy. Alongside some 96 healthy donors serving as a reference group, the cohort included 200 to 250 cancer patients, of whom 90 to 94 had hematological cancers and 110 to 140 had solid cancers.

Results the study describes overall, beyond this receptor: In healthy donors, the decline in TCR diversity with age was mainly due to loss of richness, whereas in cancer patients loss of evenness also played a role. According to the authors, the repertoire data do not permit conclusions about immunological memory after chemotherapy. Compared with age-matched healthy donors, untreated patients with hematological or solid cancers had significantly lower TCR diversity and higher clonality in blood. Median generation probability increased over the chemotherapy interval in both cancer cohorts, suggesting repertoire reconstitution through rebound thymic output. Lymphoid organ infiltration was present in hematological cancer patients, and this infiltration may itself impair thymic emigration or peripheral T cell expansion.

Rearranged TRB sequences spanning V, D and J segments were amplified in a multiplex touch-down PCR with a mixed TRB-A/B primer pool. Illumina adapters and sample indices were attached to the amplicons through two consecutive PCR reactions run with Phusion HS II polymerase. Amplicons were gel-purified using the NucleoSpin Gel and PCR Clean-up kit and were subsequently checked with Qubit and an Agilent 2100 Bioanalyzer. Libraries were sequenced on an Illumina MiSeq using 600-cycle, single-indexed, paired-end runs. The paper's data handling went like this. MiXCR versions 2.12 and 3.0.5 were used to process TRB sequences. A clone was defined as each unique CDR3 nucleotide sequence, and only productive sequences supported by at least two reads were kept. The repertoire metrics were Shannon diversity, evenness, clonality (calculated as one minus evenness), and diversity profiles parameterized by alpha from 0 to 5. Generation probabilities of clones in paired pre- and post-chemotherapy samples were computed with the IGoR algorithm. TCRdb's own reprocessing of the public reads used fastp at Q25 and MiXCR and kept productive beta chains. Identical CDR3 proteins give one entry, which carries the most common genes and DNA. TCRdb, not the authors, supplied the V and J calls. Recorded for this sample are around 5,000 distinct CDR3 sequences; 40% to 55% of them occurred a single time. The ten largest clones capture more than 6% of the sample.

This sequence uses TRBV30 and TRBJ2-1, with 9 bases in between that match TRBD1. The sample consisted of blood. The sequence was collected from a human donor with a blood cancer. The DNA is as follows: TGTGCCAATGACAGGGGGGGCAATGAGCAGTTCTTC. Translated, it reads CANDRGGNEQFF. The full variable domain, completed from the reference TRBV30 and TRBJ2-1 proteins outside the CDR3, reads SQTIHQWPATLVQPVGSPLSLECTVEGTSNPNLYWYRQAAGRGLQLLFYSVGIGQISSEVPQNLSASRPQDRQFILSSKKLLLSDSGFYLCANDRGGNEQFFGPGTRLTVL.